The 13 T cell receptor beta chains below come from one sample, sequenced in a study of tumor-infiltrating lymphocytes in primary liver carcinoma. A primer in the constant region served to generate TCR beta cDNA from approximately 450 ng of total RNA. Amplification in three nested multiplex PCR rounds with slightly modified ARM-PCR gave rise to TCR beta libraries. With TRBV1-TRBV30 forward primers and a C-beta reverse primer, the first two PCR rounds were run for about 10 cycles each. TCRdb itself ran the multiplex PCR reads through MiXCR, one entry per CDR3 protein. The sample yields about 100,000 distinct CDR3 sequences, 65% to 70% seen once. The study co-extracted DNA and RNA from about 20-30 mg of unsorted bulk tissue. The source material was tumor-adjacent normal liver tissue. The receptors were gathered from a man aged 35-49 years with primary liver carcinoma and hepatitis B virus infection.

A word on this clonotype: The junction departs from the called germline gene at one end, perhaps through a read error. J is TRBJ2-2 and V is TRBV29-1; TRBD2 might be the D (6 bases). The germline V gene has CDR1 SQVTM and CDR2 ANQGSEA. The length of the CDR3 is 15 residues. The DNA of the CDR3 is TGCAGTGTTGAAGATGCCGCGGGAACCCCCGGGGAGCTGTTTTTT. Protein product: CSVEDAAGTPGELFF.

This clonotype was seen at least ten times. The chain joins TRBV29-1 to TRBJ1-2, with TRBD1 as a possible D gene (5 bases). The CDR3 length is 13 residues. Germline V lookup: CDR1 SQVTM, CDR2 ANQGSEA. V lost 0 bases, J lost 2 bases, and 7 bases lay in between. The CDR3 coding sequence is TGCAGCGTTGAAGAGGGACGGAACTATGGCTACACCTTC. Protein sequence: CSVEEGRNYGYTF.

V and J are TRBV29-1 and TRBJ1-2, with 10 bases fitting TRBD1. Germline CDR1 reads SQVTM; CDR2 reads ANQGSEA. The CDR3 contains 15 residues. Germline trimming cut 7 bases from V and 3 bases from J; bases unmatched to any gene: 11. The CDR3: CSAGDRGDKDYGYTF. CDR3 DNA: TGCAGCGCCGGGGACAGGGGAGACAAGGACTATGGCTACACCTTC. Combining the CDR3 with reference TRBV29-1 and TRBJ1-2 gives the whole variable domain SAVISQKPSRDICQRGTSLTIQCQVDSQVTMMFWYRQQPGQSLTLIATANQGSEATYESGFVIDKFPISRPNLTFSTLTVSNMSPEDSSIYLCSAGDRGDKDYGYTFGSGTRLTVV.

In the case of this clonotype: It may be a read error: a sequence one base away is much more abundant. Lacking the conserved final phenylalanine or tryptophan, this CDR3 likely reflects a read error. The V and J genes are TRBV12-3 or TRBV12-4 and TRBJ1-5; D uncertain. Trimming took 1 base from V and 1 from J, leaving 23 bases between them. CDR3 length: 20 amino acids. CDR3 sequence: CASSLGAGYKTTGSNQPQHL. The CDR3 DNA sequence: TGTGCCAGCAGTTTAGGAGCAGGCTACAAAACAACGGGGAGCAATCAGCCCCAGCATCTT.

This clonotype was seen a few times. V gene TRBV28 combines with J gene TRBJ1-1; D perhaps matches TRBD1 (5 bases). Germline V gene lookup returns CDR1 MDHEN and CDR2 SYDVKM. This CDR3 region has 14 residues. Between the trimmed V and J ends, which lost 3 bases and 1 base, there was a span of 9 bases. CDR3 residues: CASSFRGQNTEAFF. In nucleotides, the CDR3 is TGTGCCAGCAGTTTTAGGGGCCAGAACACTGAAGCTTTCTTT. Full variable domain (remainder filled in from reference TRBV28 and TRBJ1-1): DVKVTQSSRYLVKRTGEKVFLECVQDMDHENMFWYRQDPGLGLRLIYFSYDVKMKEKGDIPEGYSVSREKKERFSLILESASTNQTSMYLCASSFRGQNTEAFFGQGTRLTVV.

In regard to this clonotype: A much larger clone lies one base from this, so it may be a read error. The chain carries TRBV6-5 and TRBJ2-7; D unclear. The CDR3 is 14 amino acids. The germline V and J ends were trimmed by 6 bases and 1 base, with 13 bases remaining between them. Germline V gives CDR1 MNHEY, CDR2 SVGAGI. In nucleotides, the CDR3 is TGTGCCAGCAGCCCCCCTGGGCTTTCCTACGAGCAGTACTTC. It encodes CASSPPGLSYEQYF.

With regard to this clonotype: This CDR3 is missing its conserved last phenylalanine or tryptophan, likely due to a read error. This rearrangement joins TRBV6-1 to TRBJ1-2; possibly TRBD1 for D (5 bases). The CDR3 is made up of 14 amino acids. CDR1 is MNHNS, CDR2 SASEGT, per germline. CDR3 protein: CSSSEALMRDGYTL. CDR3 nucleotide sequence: TGTTCCAGCAGTGAAGCGCTGATGAGGGACGGCTACACCCTC.

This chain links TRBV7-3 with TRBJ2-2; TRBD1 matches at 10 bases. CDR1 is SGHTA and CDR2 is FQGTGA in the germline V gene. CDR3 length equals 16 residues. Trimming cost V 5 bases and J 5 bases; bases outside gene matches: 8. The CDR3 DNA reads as TGTGCCAGCAGCCCCGGACAGGGGGGAAGAACCGGGGAGCTGTTTTTT. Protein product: CASSPGQGGRTGELFF.

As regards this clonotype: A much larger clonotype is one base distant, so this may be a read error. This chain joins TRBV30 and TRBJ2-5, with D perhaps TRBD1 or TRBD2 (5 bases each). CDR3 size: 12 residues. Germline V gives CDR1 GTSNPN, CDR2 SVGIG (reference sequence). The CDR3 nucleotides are TGTGTCTGGAGTGGGGGTTTGGAGACCCAGTACTTC. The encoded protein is CVWSGGLETQYF.

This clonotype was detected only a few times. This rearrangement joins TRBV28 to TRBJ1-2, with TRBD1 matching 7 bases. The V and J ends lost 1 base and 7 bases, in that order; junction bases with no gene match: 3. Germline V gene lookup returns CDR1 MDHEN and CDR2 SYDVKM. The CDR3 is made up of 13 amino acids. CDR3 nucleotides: TGTGCCAGCAGTTTATCAGGGGGAGCTGGCTACACCTTC. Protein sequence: CASSLSGGAGYTF.

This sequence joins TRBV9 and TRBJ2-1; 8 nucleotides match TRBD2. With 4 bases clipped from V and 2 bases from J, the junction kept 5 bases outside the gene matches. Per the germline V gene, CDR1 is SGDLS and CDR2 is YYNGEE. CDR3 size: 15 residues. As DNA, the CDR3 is TGTGCCAGCAGCTCGGGACTAGAAGCCTACAATGAGCAGTTCTTC. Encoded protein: CASSSGLEAYNEQFF. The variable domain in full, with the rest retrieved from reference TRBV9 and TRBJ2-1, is DSGVTQTPKHLITATGQRVTLRCSPRSGDLSVYWYQQSLDQGLQFLIQYYNGEERAKGNILERFSAQQFPDLHSELNLSSLELGDSALYFCASSSGLEAYNEQFFGPGTRLTVL.

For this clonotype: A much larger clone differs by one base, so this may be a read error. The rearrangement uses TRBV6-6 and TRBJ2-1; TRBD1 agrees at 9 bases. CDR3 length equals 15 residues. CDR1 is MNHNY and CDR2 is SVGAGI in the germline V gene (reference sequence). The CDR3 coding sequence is TGTGCCAGCAGTTACTGGGACAGGGTGTACAATGAGCATTTCTTC. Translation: CASSYWDRVYNEHFF.

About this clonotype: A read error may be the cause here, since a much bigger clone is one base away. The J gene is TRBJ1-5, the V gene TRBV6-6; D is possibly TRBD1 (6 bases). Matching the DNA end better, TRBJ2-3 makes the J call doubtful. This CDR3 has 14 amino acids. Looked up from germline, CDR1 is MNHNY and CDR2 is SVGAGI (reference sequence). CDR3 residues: CASRSSGENQPQYF. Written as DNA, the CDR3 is TGTGCCAGCAGATCTTCAGGGGAGAATCAGCCCCAGTATTTT.